The 20 T cell receptor beta chains reported below all come from one sample, sequenced in a study of regulatory T cells in long-lasting Graves disease. In building TCR beta libraries, iRepertoire HTBI primers were used together with Arm-PCR of CDR3 regions. TCRdb re-derived calls from the multiplex PCR reads in MiXCR, one entry per CDR3 protein. Of 350,000 to 500,000 distinct CDR3 sequences in the sample, 21% were seen once. Time point: persistent/refractory GD, antithyroid drugs over 5 years with positive TRAb. PBMCs were the source of the RNA used for TCR sequencing. Sequenced material: peripheral blood mononuclear cells (PBMCs), taken when the disease was refractory, from a patient treated with antithyroid drugs. The receptors derive from a female donor with Graves disease.

This clonotype was seen at least ten times. The J gene is TRBJ1-6, the V gene TRBV6-2 or TRBV6-3; D remains ambiguous. The CDR3 has 14 residues. Germline V lookup: CDR1 MNHEY, CDR2 SVGEGT. V shed 3 bases and J shed 9 bases, with 12 bases lying between them. Here the CDR3 reads CASSYSPSGSPLHF. CDR3 coding DNA: TGTGCCAGCAGTTATTCTCCAAGCGGTTCACCCCTCCACTTT.

The rearrangement links TRBV4-1 to TRBJ2-4; TRBD1 matches at 7 bases. V lost 2 bases to trimming and J lost 8 bases; unmatched junction nucleotides: 9. Looked up from germline, CDR1 is MGHRA and CDR2 is YSYEKL. This CDR3 spans 15 amino acids. CDR3 residues: CASSQNQAQGDIQYF. The CDR3 DNA reads as TGCGCCAGCAGCCAAAACCAAGCCCAGGGGGACATTCAGTACTTC.

This clonotype was observed a handful of times. The gene calls are TRBV20-1 and TRBJ2-7; 14 nucleotides line up with TRBD2. J lost 1 base, V lost 3 bases, and 5 bases had no gene match. Germline CDR1 DFQATT, CDR2 SNEGSKA (reference sequence). The CDR3 spans 16 residues. CDR3: CSARTSGRAVSYEQYF. The CDR3 bases are TGCAGTGCTAGGACTAGCGGGAGGGCCGTTTCCTACGAGCAGTACTTC.

This clonotype was detected only a few times. This sequence joins TRBV4-1 and TRBJ1-1; TRBD1 is a possible D gene (5 bases). The length of the CDR3 is 14 residues. Germline CDR1 MGHRA, CDR2 YSYEKL. The V gene lost 0 bases and the J gene lost 5 bases, with 10 bases spanning the gap. CDR3 nucleotide sequence: TGCGCCAGCAGCCAAGACGCAGGGAGGACTGAAGCTTTCTTT. Protein sequence: CASSQDAGRTEAFF.

The chain is built from TRBV4-1 and TRBJ1-4; D remains ambiguous. Germline V CDR1 and CDR2: MGHRA, YSYEKL. V shed 4 bases and J shed 4 bases, with 10 bases lying between them. The length of the CDR3 is 14 residues. The CDR3 protein is CASSPLRDNEKLFF. The CDR3, as DNA: TGCGCCAGCAGCCCTCTCCGGGATAATGAAAAACTGTTTTTT.

This clonotype was seen many times. The rearrangement joins TRBV7-9 to TRBJ2-5; TRBD1 is a possible D gene (6 bases). Per germline, CDR1 SEHNR and CDR2 FQNEAQ (reference sequence). The CDR3 has 15 residues. V dropped 3 bases and J dropped 1 base, with 12 bases sitting between them. The CDR3, as DNA: TGTGCCAGCAGCTTCACGTTGGGGGCCCAAGAGACCCAGTACTTC. This codes for CASSFTLGAQETQYF.

This clonotype was seen a handful of times. The gene calls are TRBV6-1 and TRBJ2-7; the match to TRBD2 covers 7 bases. There are 14 residues in the CDR3. V lost 5 bases and J lost 2; bases outside the gene matches: 6. The germline V gene has CDR1 MNHNS and CDR2 SASEGT. The CDR3 loop is CASSRLALTYEQYF. The CDR3 coding sequence is TGTGCCAGCAGTAGACTAGCCCTCACCTACGAGCAGTACTTC.

The chain carries TRBV2 and TRBJ2-7; TRBD2 matches 7 bases. The J call may be wrong; the DNA end is better matched by TRBJ2-5. Per germline, CDR1 SNHLY and CDR2 FYNNEI. The CDR3 is 15 amino acids. This chain's CDR3 is CASSEEGGYQETQYF. DNA for the CDR3: TGTGCCAGCAGTGAAGAGGGAGGGTACCAAGAGACCCAGTACTTC.

This rearrangement joins TRBV20-1 to TRBJ2-2, with D perhaps assigned TRBD1 or TRBD2 (5 bases each). Germline V CDR1 and CDR2: DFQATT, SNEGSKA (reference sequence). V lost 1 base and J 2 bases, leaving 8 bases between the germline ends. The CDR3 length is 14 residues. CDR3 DNA sequence: TGCAGTGCTAGAGGTGGGGGAAACACCGGGGAGCTGTTTTTT. Protein: CSARGGGNTGELFF.

This clonotype occurred many times. This rearrangement joins TRBV28 to TRBJ2-7; 9 bases align to TRBD2. Germline CDR1 and CDR2: MDHEN and SYDVKM. The CDR3 has 15 residues. Germline trimming cut 3 bases from V and 4 bases from J; bases unmatched to any gene: 7. This chain's CDR3 is CASSFFGTSSYEQYF. In nucleotides, the CDR3 is TGTGCCAGCAGTTTCTTCGGGACTAGCAGTTACGAGCAGTACTTC. The complete variable domain, with remaining parts taken from reference TRBV28 and TRBJ2-7, reads DVKVTQSSRYLVKRTGEKVFLECVQDMDHENMFWYRQDPGLGLRLIYFSYDVKMKEKGDIPEGYSVSREKKERFSLILESASTNQTSMYLCASSFFGTSSYEQYFGPGTRLTVT.

The V and J genes are TRBV3-1 and TRBJ2-7; 7 nucleotides line up with TRBD1. CDR3 length: 15 residues. The V gene's germline CDR1 is LGHDT and CDR2 YNNKEL (reference sequence). The ends lost 1 base at V and 3 bases at J; junction bases unmatched: 6. CDR3 in amino acids: CASSQVWDSVYEQYF. The CDR3 nucleotides are TGTGCCAGCAGCCAAGTTTGGGACAGTGTCTACGAGCAGTACTTC.

This clonotype was observed a few times. The rearrangement uses TRBV4-1 and TRBJ2-2; D remains unclear. Germline V CDR1 and CDR2: MGHRA, YSYEKL. With 0 bases removed from V and 5 bases from J, the gap between germline ends came to 7 bases. This CDR3 has 14 amino acids. The CDR3 here is CASSQERPTGELFF. The CDR3 bases are TGCGCCAGCAGCCAAGAGCGTCCGACCGGGGAGCTGTTTTTT.

This clonotype appeared a few times. The chain is built from TRBV5-1 and TRBJ2-7; TRBD2 might be the D (5 bases). Germline lookup yields CDR1 SGHRS and CDR2 YFSETQ. The CDR3 is made up of 16 amino acids. Deletions cut 0 bases from V and 0 bases from J, with 13 bases between. In nucleotides, the CDR3 is TGCGCCAGCAGCTTGGCCTACGTGGGAGTCTCCTACGAGCAGTACTTC. Translated: CASSLAYVGVSYEQYF.

This clonotype was detected a few times. The chain recombines TRBV9 with TRBJ2-5; TRBD2 might be the D (5 bases). Trimming stripped 4 bases from V and 2 bases from J, with 15 bases between. The CDR3 extends over 15 amino acids. CDR1 and CDR2 from the germline V gene are SGDLS and YYNGEE. CDR3 protein: CASSPTGVGQETQYF. The CDR3 DNA sequence: TGTGCCAGCAGCCCCACCGGGGTGGGGCAAGAGACCCAGTACTTC.

This clonotype was detected ten times or more. The chain uses TRBV9 and TRBJ2-7; D gene ambiguous. Trimming left V 0 bases short and J 3 bases short, with 7 bases between. Germline CDR1 and CDR2: SGDLS and YYNGEE. CDR3 length equals 13 residues. CDR3 nucleotide sequence: TGTGCCAGCAGCGTAGTTCCCAACTACGAGCAGTACTTC. Its translation is CASSVVPNYEQYF.

V usage is TRBV9 and J usage is TRBJ2-6, with no clear D. Germline values: CDR1 SGDLS, CDR2 YYNGEE. Trimming took 4 bases from V and 1 from J, leaving 18 bases between them. The CDR3 runs to 18 residues. CDR3 loop: CASSIRAEVYSGANVLTF. CDR3 bases: TGTGCCAGCAGCATCCGGGCTGAGGTGTATTCTGGGGCCAACGTCCTGACTTTC.

This chain joins TRBV20-1 and TRBJ2-7; 12 bases are a match to TRBD2. The CDR3 sequence is 18 residues long. The germline V gene encodes CDR1 DFQATT and CDR2 SNEGSKA (reference sequence). The junction had 21 bases not matched to a gene; V was cut back by 6 bases and J by 6 bases. The CDR3 region has the DNA TGCAGTGCGCCCGGGACTAGCGGGTGGATAAAGTCTCCTACCGAGCAGTACTTC. This codes for CSAPGTSGWIKSPTEQYF.

This clonotype was seen a handful of times. This chain links TRBV10-3 with TRBJ2-5; 9 bases map to TRBD1. CDR1 ENHRY and CDR2 SYGVKD come from the germline V gene. There are 14 residues in the CDR3. Unmatched junction bases numbered 5, after V lost 4 bases and J lost 5 bases. CDR3 amino acids: CAISVQGAQETQYF. In DNA form, the CDR3 reads TGTGCCATCAGTGTACAGGGGGCTCAGGAGACCCAGTACTTC.

The rearrangement joins TRBV4-1 to TRBJ2-5; the D is unclear. Germline values: CDR1 MGHRA, CDR2 YSYEKL. The CDR3 contains 13 residues. V lost 3 bases and J lost 2, with 7 bases in between. Written as DNA, the CDR3 is TGCGCCAGCAGCCAGCAGGAACAAGAGACCCAGTACTTC. This translates into CASSQQEQETQYF.

For this clonotype: The germline gene is not matched at one end of the junction; a read error may be the cause. This rearrangement joins TRBV5-1 to TRBJ2-2; no firm D call. CDR1 is SGHRS and CDR2 is YFSETQ in the germline V gene. This CDR3 region has 12 residues. CDR3 coding DNA: TGTGCCAGCAGAATTGACACCGGGGAGCTGTTTTTT. It translates to CASRIDTGELFF.